The TCR beta chain described here comes from a study of cytomegalovirus exposure and HLA in healthy donors. PCR amplification relied on 60 Vbeta primers (plus 13 Jbeta primers). The table came from immunoSEQ multiplex PCR; TCRdb's copy has only in-frame clones and leaves some out. This table holds approximately 170,000 clones, about 69% found once. Likely unrecorded immune exposures existed in these nominally healthy donors. The sequence derives from a young man in good health and CMV-seropositive. Material for sequencing was PBMCs.

CDR3 in DNA: TGTGCCAGCAGCGCGGGGGTGGAAGCTTTCTTT. This encodes CASSAGVEAFF. V is TRBV7-9 and J is TRBJ1-1; tentatively, D is TRBD1 (5 bases). The CDR3 runs to 11 residues. V dropped 5 bases and J dropped 8 bases, with 9 bases sitting between them. Germline V gene data show CDR1 as SEHNR and CDR2 as FQNEAQ (reference sequence).